The rows below give T cell receptor beta chains drawn from one sample of a study of cytomegalovirus exposure and HLA in healthy donors. Assay used: immunoSEQ multiplex PCR; TCRdb lists only in-frame clones, some missing. The data hold under 300,000 clones, with 80% to 95% observed a single time. Sequenced material: PBMCs. These receptors all come from a girl aged 2 to 10 in good health and CMV-seronegative. Both conserved end residues are part of each CDR3. A D gene is named only where the DNA matches it firmly. Size is omitted from some rows. Given values are once, few, many or a class for expanded clones.

D: .; size: .; J: TRBJ1-1; V: TRBV10-3; DNA: TGTGCCATCAGTGAGAGCCCGAACACTGAAGCTTTCTTT; CDR3: CAISESPNTEAFF
D: .; size: few; J: TRBJ1-3; V: TRBV6-1; DNA: TGTGCCAGCAGTGGAGGGAAAGACTCTGGAAACACCATATATTTT; CDR3: CASSGGKDSGNTIYF
D: .; size: .; J: TRBJ2-2; V: TRBV6-1; DNA: TGTGCCAGCAACTTGGGCCCGAACACCGGGGAGCTGTTTTTT; CDR3: CASNLGPNTGELFF
D: .; size: .; J: TRBJ1-1; V: TRBV10-3; DNA: TGTGCCATCAGTGTACACGACAGTAGGTCTGAAGCTTTCTTT; CDR3: CAISVHDSRSEAFF
D: TRBD2; size: .; J: TRBJ2-3; V: TRBV18; DNA: TGTGCCAGCTCTCAAACTCCTAGCGGGGCCCGGCGGGGCACAGATACGCAGTATTTT; CDR3: CASSQTPSGARRGTDTQYF
D: TRBD1; size: .; J: TRBJ2-7; V: TRBV4-1; DNA: TGCGCCAGCAGCCCTTACCGACAGGGGACCTACGAGCAGTACTTC; CDR3: CASSPYRQGTYEQYF
D: .; size: .; J: TRBJ2-5; V: TRBV18; DNA: TGTGCCAGCTCACCGGGGCTAGTTGGGGAGACCCAGTACTTC; CDR3: CASSPGLVGETQYF
D: TRBD2; size: few; J: TRBJ2-3; V: TRBV27; DNA: TGTGCCAGCAGTACCCCTAGCGGGATCACAGATACGCAGTATTTT; CDR3: CASSTPSGITDTQYF
D: TRBD1; size: .; J: TRBJ2-1; V: TRBV7-6; DNA: TGTGCCAGCAGCCAAGCCAGGGGGAATGAGCAGTTCTTC; CDR3: CASSQARGNEQFF
D: TRBD1; size: .; J: TRBJ1-3; V: TRBV5-1; DNA: TGCGCCAGCAGCCCTCTGACAGGGATTGGAAACACCATATATTTT; CDR3: CASSPLTGIGNTIYF
D: TRBD2; size: .; J: TRBJ2-1; V: TRBV13; DNA: TGTGCCAGCAGCTTGACCCCCGGGACTAGCGGGGGCAACTCCTACAATGAGCAGTTCTTC; CDR3: CASSLTPGTSGGNSYNEQFF
D: TRBD2; size: .; J: TRBJ2-1; V: TRBV18; DNA: TGTGCCAGCTCACCACTAGCGGGAGCCTCGGCTGAGCAGTTCTTC; CDR3: CASSPLAGASAEQFF
D: .; size: .; J: TRBJ1-1; V: TRBV25-1; DNA: TGTGCCAGCAGTGAATCCGGGAGGAACACTGAAGCTTTCTTT; CDR3: CASSESGRNTEAFF
D: TRBD1; size: .; J: TRBJ2-5; V: TRBV20-1; DNA: TGCAGTGCACACAGGGGGGAGACCCAGTACTTC; CDR3: CSAHRGETQYF
D: TRBD2; size: .; J: TRBJ2-7; V: TRBV13; DNA: TGTGCCAGCAGGTCGACTAGCGGGAGGGCCGACGAGCAGTACTTC; CDR3: CASRSTSGRADEQYF
D: .; size: .; J: TRBJ1-2; V: TRBV27; DNA: TGTGCCAGCAGTCCCCGGCGGGGGGCCCTCTTCTATGGCTACACCTTC; CDR3: CASSPRRGALFYGYTF
D: TRBD2; size: .; J: TRBJ2-3; V: TRBV19; DNA: TGTGCCAGTGAGCCGACTAGCGGGGATACGCAGTATTTT; CDR3: CASEPTSGDTQYF
D: TRBD1; size: .; J: TRBJ1-1; V: TRBV6-6; DNA: TGTGCCAGTGATCGCACAGGGGGCTACACTGAAGCTTTCTTT; CDR3: CASDRTGGYTEAFF
D: TRBD1; size: once; J: TRBJ2-1; V: TRBV2; DNA: TGTGCCAGCAGAGGGGACAGGGGATTTAATGAGCAGTTCTTC; CDR3: CASRGDRGFNEQFF
D: .; size: .; J: TRBJ2-2; V: TRBV28; DNA: TGTGCCAGCAGTTTAGATGGCAGGATCACCGGGGAGCTGTTTTTT; CDR3: CASSLDGRITGELFF
D: .; size: .; J: TRBJ1-3; V: TRBV7-2; DNA: TGTGCCAGCAGCTTAGTGGAGGGGTTAACTGGAAACACCATATATTTT; CDR3: CASSLVEGLTGNTIYF
D: .; size: .; J: TRBJ2-3; V: TRBV5-1; DNA: TGCGCCAGCAGCGGGCCAGTGGCAACAGATACGCAGTATTTT; CDR3: CASSGPVATDTQYF
D: .; size: .; J: TRBJ2-3; V: TRBV6-4; DNA: TGTGCCAGCAGTGAGCGGGACACAGATACGCAGTATTTT; CDR3: CASSERDTDTQYF
D: TRBD2; size: .; J: TRBJ2-7; V: TRBV27; DNA: TGTGCCAGCAGTACTAACATAGCGGGAGGACCCTACGAGCAGTACTTC; CDR3: CASSTNIAGGPYEQYF
D: .; size: .; J: TRBJ2-4; V: TRBV21-1; DNA: TGTGCCAGCAGCAAAGGGACCTTGCGGGAGGGGTCCAAAAACATTCAGTACTTC; CDR3: CASSKGTLREGSKNIQYF
D: .; size: .; J: TRBJ2-2; V: TRBV10-3; DNA: TGTGCCATCTGGACAGTAAACACCGGGGAGCTGTTTTTT; CDR3: CAIWTVNTGELFF
D: TRBD1; size: .; J: TRBJ1-1; V: TRBV2; DNA: TGTGCCAGCTTTTCGAGGGACAGGGGAAGTGGCACTGAAGCTTTCTTT; CDR3: CASFSRDRGSGTEAFF
D: TRBD2; size: .; J: TRBJ2-5; V: TRBV2; DNA: TGTGCCAGCAGGGACGGGGGGGGCCGAGAGACCCAGTACTTC; CDR3: CASRDGGGRETQYF
D: TRBD1; size: .; J: TRBJ1-3; V: TRBV5-5; DNA: TGTGCCAGCAGCTTGCTTGGACAGGGAATCTCTGGAAACACCATATATTTT; CDR3: CASSLLGQGISGNTIYF
D: .; size: .; J: TRBJ2-1; V: TRBV27; DNA: TGTGCCAGCAGTTTATTGGGGGGGCTTTCTTACAATGAGCAGTTCTTC; CDR3: CASSLLGGLSYNEQFF
D: .; size: .; J: TRBJ2-7; V: TRBV4-1; DNA: TGCGCCAGCAGCCATCCGGGACTGTACACGGAGCAGTACTTC; CDR3: CASSHPGLYTEQYF
D: TRBD1; size: .; J: TRBJ2-7; V: TRBV6-1; DNA: TGTGCCAGCAGCGCCCTTGACAGGGTTTACTACGAGCAGTACTTC; CDR3: CASSALDRVYYEQYF
D: .; size: .; J: TRBJ1-5; V: TRBV15; DNA: TGTGCCACCAGCAGAGTACAGGGAAGCAATCAGCCCCAGCATTTT; CDR3: CATSRVQGSNQPQHF
D: TRBD1; size: .; J: TRBJ2-7; V: TRBV7-8; DNA: TGTGCCAGCAGCCCCTGGACAGGGGGATCACTCTACTACGAGCAGTACTTC; CDR3: CASSPWTGGSLYYEQYF
D: TRBD1; size: .; J: TRBJ1-2; V: TRBV28; DNA: TGTGCCAGCAGTATGGGACAGGGGGGGAACTATGGCTACACCTTC; CDR3: CASSMGQGGNYGYTF
D: .; size: few; J: TRBJ2-7; V: TRBV9; DNA: TGTGCCAGCAGCTCCGGAGCGGACAGCCTTTATAAGCAGTACTTC; CDR3: CASSSGADSLYKQYF
D: .; size: .; J: TRBJ1-4; V: TRBV19; DNA: TGTGCCAGTAGTTACCGGGGTTCTATCGAAAAACTGTTTTTT; CDR3: CASSYRGSIEKLFF
D: .; size: .; J: TRBJ2-7; V: TRBV29-1; DNA: TGCAGCGTTGATAATGCGGCGAGCGAGCAGTACTTC; CDR3: CSVDNAASEQYF
D: .; size: .; J: TRBJ2-3; V: TRBV7-6; DNA: TGTGCCAGCAGCTCCCTAGGGGGGGCAGATACGCAGTATTTT; CDR3: CASSSLGGADTQYF
D: .; size: .; J: TRBJ2-7; V: TRBV30; DNA: TGTGCCTGGAGTGTAGGACTACTCTACGAGCAGTACTTC; CDR3: CAWSVGLLYEQYF
D: .; size: .; J: TRBJ1-1; V: TRBV27; DNA: TGTGCCAGCAGTTTCGGGGGTCGGACTGAAGCTTTCTTT; CDR3: CASSFGGRTEAFF
D: .; size: .; J: TRBJ1-4; V: TRBV28; DNA: TGTGCCAGCAGTTTAGGAGGTGGGGAAAAACCGTTTTTT; CDR3: CASSLGGGEKPFF
D: TRBD2; size: .; J: TRBJ2-1; V: TRBV20-1; DNA: TGCAGTGGGGGTAGCGGGAGTAAGCAGTTCTTC; CDR3: CSGGSGSKQFF
D: TRBD1; size: .; J: TRBJ2-5; V: TRBV29-1; DNA: TGCAGCGGTGAGACAGGGGCCGGAGAGACCCAGTACTTC; CDR3: CSGETGAGETQYF
D: TRBD2; size: .; J: TRBJ2-1; V: TRBV5-1; DNA: TGCGCCAGCAGCCCCCCGGGACTAGCGGCCTTAAATGAGCAGTTCTTC; CDR3: CASSPPGLAALNEQFF
D: TRBD2; size: .; J: TRBJ2-3; V: TRBV7-2; DNA: TGTGCCAGCAGCCCACGACTAGCGGGAGCGGGAGATACGCAGTATTTT; CDR3: CASSPRLAGAGDTQYF
D: TRBD2; size: .; J: TRBJ2-3; V: TRBV29-1; DNA: TGCAGCGTGGGGAGGGACTTAACTTTCACAGATACGCAGTATTTT; CDR3: CSVGRDLTFTDTQYF
D: TRBD2; size: few; J: TRBJ2-1; V: TRBV30; DNA: TGTGCCTGGAGCCCTGGGCGGGGGGACAATGAGCAGTTCTTC; CDR3: CAWSPGRGDNEQFF
D: .; size: .; J: TRBJ2-7; V: TRBV6-1; DNA: TGTGCCAGCAGTCTGGAGGGTGGCCCGTCCTACGAGCAGTACTTC; CDR3: CASSLEGGPSYEQYF
D: .; size: once; J: TRBJ1-1; V: TRBV7-2; DNA: TGTGCCAGCAGCTTATATGGAGGATTGAACACTGAAGCTTTCTTT; CDR3: CASSLYGGLNTEAFF
D: .; size: .; J: TRBJ1-1; V: TRBV27; DNA: TGTGCCAGCTCTCCGGGATGGGACACTGAAGCTTTCTTT; CDR3: CASSPGWDTEAFF
D: TRBD1; size: .; J: TRBJ2-1; V: TRBV6-6; DNA: TGTGCCAGCAGGGGACAGCCCTACAATGAGCAGTTCTTC; CDR3: CASRGQPYNEQFF
D: TRBD1; size: .; J: TRBJ1-4; V: TRBV6-5; DNA: TGTGCCAGCAGTCAGGGGGTAGATGAAAAACTGTTTTTT; CDR3: CASSQGVDEKLFF
D: .; size: .; J: TRBJ2-5; V: TRBV6-1; DNA: TGTGCCAGCAGTCGAGGAGTAAGGGAGACCCAGTACTTC; CDR3: CASSRGVRETQYF
D: .; size: .; J: TRBJ1-1; V: TRBV6-6; DNA: TGTGCCAGCAGTTACTCTGCACAATCGGCTTTCTTT; CDR3: CASSYSAQSAFF
D: .; size: .; J: TRBJ1-1; V: TRBV6-1; DNA: TGTGCCAGCCTCGGGTTGAACACTGAAGCTTTCTTT; CDR3: CASLGLNTEAFF